This passage covers 25 T cell receptor beta chains from one sample sequenced in a study of OX40 agonist ivuxolimab in advanced cancers. Some clones are missing from TCRdb's copy, which holds only in-frame ones; the method was immunoSEQ multiplex PCR. The table has approximately 46,000 clones, roughly 80% seen once. Sequencing used CD4+ or CD8+ T cells sorted from blood, obtained in a trial of the OX40 agonist ivuxolimab. These receptors were obtained from an adult with an advanced solid tumor such as melanoma, head and neck, liver or kidney cancer.

The V call is TRBV10-3, the J call TRBJ2-3; 7 nucleotides line up with TRBD1. V shed 6 bases, J shed 0 bases, and the junction held 3 bases outside the gene matches. Germline V gives CDR1 ENHRY, CDR2 SYGVKD. This CDR3 is built from 14 residues. CDR3: CAIRGTASTDTQYF. In nucleotides, the CDR3 is TGTGCCATCAGAGGGACAGCCAGCACAGATACGCAGTATTTT.

The CDR3 coding sequence is TGCAGCGTTGAATGGGGGGAGACCCAGTACTTC. This codes for CSVEWGETQYF. The gene calls are TRBV29-1 and TRBJ2-5, with D possibly called TRBD1 or TRBD2 (5 bases each). This CDR3 region has 11 residues. Germline V CDR1 and CDR2: SQVTM, ANQGSEA. Trimming removed 2 bases from V and 5 bases from J, with 6 bases in between.

This rearrangement joins TRBV19 to TRBJ2-5; TRBD1 agrees at 12 bases. CDR3 length equals 15 residues. V trimming: 5 bases; J trimming: 5 bases; junction bases outside the gene matches: 6. Germline CDR1 is LNHDA and CDR2 is SQIVND (reference sequence). CDR3 sequence: CASSPPGQGAETQYF. Written as DNA, the CDR3 is TGTGCCAGTAGTCCTCCGGGACAGGGGGCGGAGACCCAGTACTTC.

This chain joins TRBV28 and TRBJ2-6, with D possibly being TRBD1 or TRBD2 (5 bases each). Germline values: CDR1 MDHEN, CDR2 SYDVKM. This CDR3 is built from 15 residues. Trimming pared 4 bases from V and 1 base from J, leaving 8 bases between. The CDR3 DNA reads TGTGCCAGCAGTTCCGGGGCGTCTGGGGCCAACGTCCTGACTTTC. It yields the protein CASSSGASGANVLTF. Using reference TRBV28 and TRBJ2-6 for the parts outside the CDR3, the full variable domain is DVKVTQSSRYLVKRTGEKVFLECVQDMDHENMFWYRQDPGLGLRLIYFSYDVKMKEKGDIPEGYSVSREKKERFSLILESASTNQTSMYLCASSSGASGANVLTFGAGSRLTVL.

The V call is TRBV11-3, the J call TRBJ2-5, with 7 bases aligning to TRBD2. The CDR3 runs to 19 residues. Germline CDR1 SGHNT, CDR2 YENEEA. V was clipped by 3 bases and J by 1 base; unmatched bases: 17. The CDR3 DNA reads TGTGCCAGCAGCTTCGGGCGGGAGCCTCTAAATCGGTGCCAAGAGACCCAGTACTTC. This gives the protein CASSFGREPLNRCQETQYF. The complete variable domain, with remaining parts taken from reference TRBV11-3 and TRBJ2-5, reads EAGVVQSPRYKIIEKKQPVAFWCNPISGHNTLYWYLQNLGQGPELLIRYENEEAVDDSQLPKDRFSAERLKGVDSTLKIQPAELGDSAVYLCASSFGREPLNRCQETQYFGPGTRLLVL.

This sequence joins TRBV7-6 and TRBJ2-5, with TRBD2 identical over 12 bases. The CDR3 spans 16 residues. CDR1 and CDR2 (germline): SGHVS, FNYEAQ. J lost 3 bases, V lost 5 bases, and 7 bases had no gene match. Here the CDR3 DNA reads TGTGCCAGCAGCAGAGATGGACTAGCGGGGAAAGAGACCCAGTACTTC. Protein product: CASSRDGLAGKETQYF.

The chain carries TRBV5-1 and TRBJ1-3, with D maybe TRBD1 (5 bases). The length of the CDR3 is 16 residues. Between the trimmed V and J ends, which lost 0 bases and 4 bases, there was a span of 14 bases. The germline V gene has CDR1 SGHRS and CDR2 YFSETQ. CDR3 sequence reads: CASSLGQNAGGNTIYF. The CDR3 region has the DNA TGCGCCAGCAGCTTGGGACAGAACGCGGGGGGAAACACCATATATTTT. Using reference TRBV5-1 and TRBJ1-3 for the parts outside the CDR3, the full variable domain is KAGVTQTPRYLIKTRGQQVTLSCSPISGHRSVSWYQQTPGQGLQFLFEYFSETQRNKGNFPGRFSGRQFSNSRSEMNVSTLELGDSALYLCASSLGQNAGGNTIYFGEGSWLTVV.

This chain joins TRBV6-1 and TRBJ2-3, with 8 bases identical to TRBD2. V shed 10 bases, J shed 2 bases, and the junction held 11 bases outside the gene matches. The CDR3 has 15 amino acids. Germline V lookup: CDR1 MNHNS, CDR2 SASEGT. The CDR3 spells CAISSGSGLTDTQYF. In DNA, the CDR3 is TGTGCCATCTCAAGCGGGAGCGGACTCACAGATACGCAGTATTTT.

The chain couples TRBV27 to TRBJ1-1; D is possibly TRBD1 (5 bases). Between the trimmed V and J ends, which lost 5 bases and 4 bases, there was a span of 14 bases. CDR1 is MNHEY and CDR2 is SMNVEV in the germline V gene (reference sequence). This CDR3 contains 14 residues. The CDR3: CASSPLTVRTEAFF. DNA of the CDR3: TGTGCCAGCAGTCCCTTGACAGTACGCACTGAAGCTTTCTTT.

This chain connects TRBV5-1 to TRBJ1-1; D possibly corresponds to TRBD1 (5 bases). The CDR3 consists of 14 residues. The V and J ends lost 3 bases and 8 bases respectively, with 17 bases between them. Germline V gives CDR1 SGHRS, CDR2 YFSETQ. The DNA of the CDR3 is TGCGCCAGCAGCTGGGAATGGGACGCCTCCGAAGCTTTCTTT. It specifies CASSWEWDASEAFF.

The V call is TRBV7-9, the J call TRBJ2-3; TRBD2 matches at 9 bases. V was clipped by 5 bases and J by 7 bases; unmatched bases: 10. The CDR3 is 15 amino acids. Germline assignment: CDR1 SEHNR and CDR2 FQNEAQ (reference sequence). Here the CDR3 reads CASSKLAGEWNTQYF. CDR3 in DNA: TGTGCCAGCAGCAAACTAGCGGGCGAGTGGAATACGCAGTATTTT. The full variable domain, its missing parts supplied by reference TRBV7-9 and TRBJ2-3, is DTGVSQNPRHKITKRGQNVTFRCDPISEHNRLYWYRQTLGQGPEFLTYFQNEAQLEKSRLLSDRFSAERPKGSFSTLEIQRTEQGDSAMYLCASSKLAGEWNTQYFGPGTRLTVL.

The V and J genes are TRBV6-1 and TRBJ2-7, with D hard to call. Germline V gene lookup returns CDR1 MNHNS and CDR2 SASEGT. V was cut by 6 bases and J by 2 bases, with 11 bases left in between. This CDR3 spans 13 amino acids. In DNA form, the CDR3 reads TGTGCCAGCAGGCTACAGAGGCCCTACGAGCAGTACTTC. This sequence encodes CASRLQRPYEQYF.

The V gene is TRBV5-1, the J gene TRBJ2-2; 11 nucleotides align to TRBD2. Losses at the gene ends were 4 bases for V and 6 bases for J; bases not matched to a gene: 11. The CDR3 is 17 residues long. Germline loops: CDR1 SGHRS, CDR2 YFSETQ. The CDR3 region is CASSRDTSGRGSGELFF. The DNA for the CDR3 is TGCGCCAGCAGCAGGGACACTAGCGGGAGAGGTTCCGGGGAGCTGTTTTTT.

This chain uses TRBV5-4 with TRBJ2-7, with D possibly TRBD1 on 6 matching bases. V lost 0 bases to trimming and J lost 1 base, with 23 bases between them. The CDR3 runs to 19 residues. Germline loops: CDR1 SGHNT, CDR2 YYREEE (reference sequence). CDR3 protein: CASSLGFRGRGNGSYEQYF. In DNA form, the CDR3 reads TGTGCCAGCAGCTTGGGGTTCAGGGGACGAGGAAATGGATCCTACGAGCAGTACTTC.

CDR3 DNA: TGTGCCAGCAGCTTGTTGCAGGGGAGTTCACCCCTCCACTTT. It is translated as CASSLLQGSSPLHF. The chain couples TRBV7-2 to TRBJ1-6, with D tentatively TRBD1 (6 bases). This CDR3 contains 14 residues. The V gene's germline CDR1 is SGHTA and CDR2 FQGNSA. Trimming left V 3 bases short and J 9 bases short, with 12 bases between.

This sequence joins TRBV7-2 and TRBJ2-5; no definite D call. V was trimmed by 1 base and J by 6 bases, leaving 9 bases between them. Germline loops: CDR1 SGHTA, CDR2 FQGNSA. The CDR3 runs to 13 residues. CDR3 loop: CASSLVQRQTQYF. CDR3 bases: TGTGCCAGCAGCTTAGTTCAGCGACAGACCCAGTACTTC.

The J gene is TRBJ1-4, the V gene TRBV6-6; possible D gene TRBD1, 5 bases. Germline V gene sequence: CDR1 MNHNY, CDR2 SVGAGI (reference sequence). This CDR3 has 14 amino acids. Trimming removed 6 bases from V and 8 bases from J, with 16 bases in between. CDR3 loop: CASRRNDRGEKLFF. In nucleotides, the CDR3 is TGTGCCAGCAGAAGGAATGACAGAGGAGAAAAACTGTTTTTT.

The chain combines TRBV2 with TRBJ2-6; D tentatively reads TRBD1 or TRBD2 (5 bases each). The germline CDR1 and CDR2 sequences are SNHLY and FYNNEI. Between the trimmed V and J ends, which lost 4 bases and 0 bases, there was a span of 7 bases. The CDR3 is 15 residues long. The CDR3 sequence is CASSVRGSGANVLTF. The DNA for the CDR3 is TGTGCCAGCAGTGTGAGGGGCTCTGGGGCCAACGTCCTGACTTTC.

This clone was detected once. The chain uses TRBV11-1 and TRBJ2-3; no definite D call. With 1 base removed from V and 4 bases from J, the gap between germline ends came to 9 bases. Looked up from germline, CDR1 is SGHAT and CDR2 is FQDESV (reference sequence). The CDR3 is made up of 14 amino acids. The CDR3 region has the DNA TGTGCCAGCAGCTTAGTAGGTTCCGCAGATACGCAGTATTTT. This codes for CASSLVGSADTQYF.

The chain combines TRBV2 with TRBJ2-5; TRBD2 aligns across 10 bases. The CDR3 has 15 residues. Trimming cost V 6 bases and J 5 bases; bases outside gene matches: 9. Germline assignment: CDR1 SNHLY and CDR2 FYNNEI. The CDR3 DNA reads as TGTGCCAGCAGGGGGCTAGCGGGAGCTCAGGAGACCCAGTACTTC. It translates to CASRGLAGAQETQYF. Variable domain in full (rest from reference TRBV2 and TRBJ2-5): EPEVTQTPSHQVTQMGQEVILRCVPISNHLYFYWYRQILGQKVEFLVSFYNNEISEKSEIFDDQFSVERPDGSNFTLKIRSTKLEDSAMYFCASRGLAGAQETQYFGPGTRLLVL.

This sequence joins TRBV7-9 and TRBJ2-1; D gene uncertain. The V gene's germline CDR1 is SEHNR and CDR2 FQNEAQ (reference sequence). V gave up 5 bases and J gave up 9 bases, with 11 bases separating them. This CDR3 has 12 amino acids. CDR3 loop: CASSPITSEQFF. The CDR3 nucleotides read TGTGCCAGCAGCCCCATAACCAGTGAGCAGTTCTTC.

This chain links TRBV5-1 with TRBJ2-7; no clear D. Deletions cut 0 bases from V and 2 bases from J, with 12 bases between. The CDR3 has 15 residues. Germline V CDR1 and CDR2: SGHRS, YFSETQ. The CDR3 coding sequence is TGCGCCAGCAGCTTGGACAGCCTGATTACCTACGAGCAGTACTTC. Its protein product is CASSLDSLITYEQYF.

The chain is built from TRBV7-9 and TRBJ2-1, with 10 bases that match TRBD2. J gave up 2 bases and V 8 bases, and 3 bases lay outside the gene matches. Germline CDR1 and CDR2: SEHNR and FQNEAQ (reference sequence). CDR3 size: 14 residues. The CDR3 DNA reads TGTGCCAGCCTAGCGGGAGACCCCTACAATGAGCAGTTCTTC. Its translation is CASLAGDPYNEQFF.

This clone was seen only a few times. The rearrangement uses TRBV6-1 and TRBJ1-1; D may be TRBD1 (5 bases). The CDR3 has 11 amino acids. From germline, CDR1 is MNHNS and CDR2 SASEGT. V was trimmed by 6 bases and J by 7 bases, leaving 9 bases between them. Here the CDR3 reads CASRTTVEAFF. CDR3 DNA: TGTGCCAGCAGAACGACAGTTGAAGCTTTCTTT.

The chain uses TRBV11-3 and TRBJ2-2; possibly TRBD2 for D (6 bases). The CDR3 has 14 residues. Trimming cost V 0 bases and J 4 bases, with 6 bases left between them. CDR1 and CDR2 from the germline V gene are SGHNT and YENEEA. The CDR3: CASSLDGGTGELFF. CDR3 nucleotide sequence: TGTGCCAGCAGCTTAGACGGGGGCACCGGGGAGCTGTTTTTT.